The next 7 T cell receptor beta chains were all read from a single sample in a study of beta chain features in type 1 diabetes. Isolated RNA was reverse transcribed in full, so expressed TCRB transcripts were sequenced. Libraries were prepared by immunoSEQ multiplex PCR; TCRdb keeps only in-frame clonotypes and omits some of them. In the table there are fewer than 300,000 clones, 9.5% to 13% of which are singletons. Regarding the study as a whole: TCRB CDR3s were moderately but significantly shorter in Type 1 diabetes patients in all four CD4+ subsets.

Their antigens remain unidentified. Sequenced: naive CD4+ T cells from blood. The source of these receptors is a man aged 25 to 40 with type 1 diabetes.

This clone was picked up a small number of times. The V and J genes are TRBV5-1 and TRBJ2-1, with 8 bases lining up with TRBD1. CDR1 SGHRS and CDR2 YFSETQ come from the germline V gene. This CDR3 contains 14 residues. V lost 4 bases and J lost 7; bases outside the gene matches: 7. The CDR3 region is CASSAGQGRNEQFF. CDR3 bases: TGCGCCAGCAGCGCTGGACAGGGCCGGAATGAGCAGTTCTTC. Variable domain in full (rest from reference TRBV5-1 and TRBJ2-1): KAGVTQTPRYLIKTRGQQVTLSCSPISGHRSVSWYQQTPGQGLQFLFEYFSETQRNKGNFPGRFSGRQFSNSRSEMNVSTLELGDSALYLCASSAGQGRNEQFFGPGTRLTVL.

For this clone: Other DNA sequences in the sample encode the same CDR3. The rearrangement joins TRBV6-5 to TRBJ1-2, with D perhaps TRBD1 (6 bases). Germline V gene lookup returns CDR1 MNHEY and CDR2 SVGAGI. The V end was cut by 5 bases, the J end by 2 bases, with 9 bases between. CDR3 length: 13 amino acids. CDR3 nucleotides: TGTGCCAGCAGTCGTACAGGGAACTATGGCTACACCTTC. Translating it yields CASSRTGNYGYTF.

This clone has a handful of counts. This rearrangement joins TRBV11-1 to TRBJ2-2; 7 nucleotides align to TRBD1. In germline, CDR1 is SGHAT, CDR2 FQDESV (reference sequence). The CDR3 covers 14 residues. The V segment lost 4 bases and the J segment 7 bases; nucleotides outside the gene matches: 6. The CDR3 DNA reads as TGTGCCAGCAGCTCGACAGGGTTGGGCGGGGAGCTGTTTTTT. Translating gives CASSSTGLGGELFF.

In its sample, this clone was seen a few times. The chain links TRBV9 to TRBJ2-1; TRBD2 aligns across 7 bases. CDR3 length: 13 residues. After removal of 4 bases from V and 10 bases from J, the junction contained 8 bases not matched to a gene. CDR1 is SGDLS and CDR2 is YYNGEE in the germline V gene. The CDR3 sequence is CASSRFGGGEQFF. The CDR3 bases are TGTGCCAGCAGCCGCTTTGGGGGAGGGGAGCAGTTCTTC. The full variable domain, rest sourced from reference TRBV9 and TRBJ2-1, is DSGVTQTPKHLITATGQRVTLRCSPRSGDLSVYWYQQSLDQGLQFLIQYYNGEERAKGNILERFSAQQFPDLHSELNLSSLELGDSALYFCASSRFGGGEQFFGPGTRLTVL.

The chain uses TRBV18 and TRBJ1-3; D perhaps matches TRBD1 (6 bases). The germline V and J ends were trimmed by 2 bases and 0 bases, with 8 bases remaining between them. CDR3 length: 15 residues. The V gene's germline CDR1 is KGHSH and CDR2 LQKENI. CDR3 DNA sequence: TGTGCCAGCTCACCAAGACAGGACTCTGGAAACACCATATATTTT. This sequence encodes CASSPRQDSGNTIYF.

This clone was observed a handful of times. The chain joins TRBV4-3 to TRBJ2-7, with D possibly being TRBD1 (5 bases). The CDR3 runs 15 residues. Germline values: CDR1 LGHNA, CDR2 YSLEER. V shed 1 base and J shed 2 bases, with 12 bases lying between them. CDR3 coding DNA: TGCGCCAGCAGCCAAGTTCCAGGGCGGACCTACGAGCAGTACTTC. This translates into CASSQVPGRTYEQYF.

The chain employs TRBV7-9 and TRBJ2-7, with a weak D call TRBD1 (5 bases). The CDR3 loop spans 13 amino acids. Germline-derived CDR1 and CDR2 are SEHNR and FQNEAQ (reference sequence). Trimming took 4 bases from V and 2 from J, leaving 9 bases between them. The CDR3 loop is CASSSGAPYEQYF. The DNA of the CDR3 is TGTGCCAGCAGCTCTGGGGCCCCCTACGAGCAGTACTTC.